These 22 T cell receptor beta chains were all obtained from the same sample, sequenced in a study of cytomegalovirus exposure and HLA in healthy donors. PCR involved 60 Vbeta and 13 Jbeta primers. Clones were read by immunoSEQ multiplex PCR, and TCRdb kept only the in-frame ones, dropping some. The sample contains approximately 220,000 clones, less than 85% of which appear only once. Specimen: PBMCs. All receptors derive from a man aged 18 to 30 in good health and CMV-seronegative.

The chain carries TRBV5-6 and TRBJ2-5; no firm D call. Germline V gene lookup returns CDR1 SGHDT and CDR2 YYEEEE. The V end was cut by 2 bases, the J end by 3 bases, with 8 bases between. The CDR3 length is 13 residues. The CDR3 DNA is TGTGCCAGCAGCTTTCTAACCGAAGAGACCCAGTACTTC. Translation: CASSFLTEETQYF.

V and J are TRBV6-5 and TRBJ2-1; D remains unclear. The germline V gene has CDR1 MNHEY and CDR2 SVGAGI. The CDR3 contains 12 residues. V was clipped by 5 bases and J by 4 bases, with 6 bases between them. The CDR3 bases are TGTGCCAGCAGTCCTACTTACAATGAGCAGTTCTTC. Protein: CASSPTYNEQFF.

In regard to this clone: The same CDR3 arises from other DNA sequences in this sample as well. The chain has TRBV19 and TRBJ1-2, with a possible D match to TRBD1 (6 bases). From germline, CDR1 is LNHDA and CDR2 SQIVND (reference sequence). The CDR3 length is 12 residues. V gave up 11 bases and J gave up 0 bases, with 10 bases separating them. CDR3 DNA sequence: TGTGCCCTTCGGGACACTAACTATGGCTACACCTTC. Its translation is CALRDTNYGYTF.

The chain links TRBV27 to TRBJ1-5; D possibly corresponds to TRBD1 (5 bases). The CDR3 is made up of 18 amino acids. V lost 1 base to trimming and J lost 0 bases, with 16 bases between them. CDR1 and CDR2 from the germline V gene are MNHEY and SMNVEV (reference sequence). CDR3 sequence (DNA): TGTGCCAGCAGTTTATTTGGGGCAGCCGAAGATAGCAATCAGCCCCAGCATTTT. Translating it yields CASSLFGAAEDSNQPQHF.

V and J are TRBV27 and TRBJ1-1, with 9 bases identical to TRBD1. Germline V lookup: CDR1 MNHEY, CDR2 SMNVEV (reference sequence). The CDR3 length is 15 residues. Losses at the gene ends were 0 bases for V and 6 bases for J; bases not matched to a gene: 5. The CDR3 DNA reads TGTGCCAGCAGTTTATCGGGGACAGGGCGCCCTGAAGCTTTCTTT. Protein sequence: CASSLSGTGRPEAFF.

The CDR3 coding sequence is TGCGCCAGCAGCCTGATGCCGGGACAGATAGGAAATTCACCCCTCCACTTT. Translating it yields CASSLMPGQIGNSPLHF. V usage is TRBV4-1 and J usage is TRBJ1-6; 7 bases fit TRBD1. The CDR3 is 17 amino acids. V was clipped by 4 bases and J by 7 bases; unmatched bases: 13. The germline V gene encodes CDR1 MGHRA and CDR2 YSYEKL.

The V call is TRBV19, the J call TRBJ2-5; D remains unclear. The V gene lost 4 bases and the J gene lost 5 bases, with 11 bases spanning the gap. This CDR3 region has 13 residues. From germline, CDR1 is LNHDA and CDR2 SQIVND (reference sequence). CDR3 protein: CASSSSGGETQYF. CDR3 nucleotide sequence: TGTGCCAGTAGTAGTTCGGGTGGGGAGACCCAGTACTTC.

Comment on this clone: This sample also contains other DNA sequences that code for the same CDR3. This chain connects TRBV5-1 to TRBJ1-5; possible D gene TRBD1, 6 bases. The V gene lost 0 bases and the J gene lost 1 base, with 8 bases spanning the gap. The CDR3 spans 15 residues. Per the germline V gene, CDR1 is SGHRS and CDR2 is YFSETQ. The CDR3 here is CASSLEGGSNQPQHF. In DNA, the CDR3 is TGCGCCAGCAGCTTGGAGGGGGGGAGCAATCAGCCCCAGCATTTT.

Here the CDR3 DNA reads TGTGCCAGCAGCTTCGGTTGCGGGTTAGCTTACAATGAGCAGTTCTTC. Translating it yields CASSFGCGLAYNEQFF. The chain has TRBV11-2 and TRBJ2-1, with D possibly TRBD2 on 5 matching bases. The V and J ends lost 3 bases and 4 bases respectively, with 16 bases between them. CDR3 length: 16 residues. Germline CDR1 and CDR2: SGHAT and FQNNGV.

V and J are TRBV2 and TRBJ2-1, with 10 bases lining up with TRBD2. Germline CDR1 SNHLY, CDR2 FYNNEI. The CDR3 extends over 17 amino acids. The trim removed 8 bases at V and 8 bases at J, leaving 18 bases unmatched. CDR3: CASQKASGSPGVDEQFF. CDR3 coding DNA: TGTGCCAGCCAAAAGGCTAGCGGGAGTCCCGGGGTGGATGAGCAGTTCTTC.

The V and J genes are TRBV28 and TRBJ1-2; possible D gene TRBD1, 5 bases. The germline V gene encodes CDR1 MDHEN and CDR2 SYDVKM. Trimming shortened V by 6 bases and J by 7 bases, and 9 bases separated the two germline ends. CDR3 length equals 11 residues. The CDR3 DNA is TGTGCCAGCAGCCAGGGAGGTGGCTACACCTTC. Translation: CASSQGGGYTF.

This rearrangement joins TRBV6-4 to TRBJ2-3; 8 bases line up with TRBD1. V trimming: 3 bases; J trimming: 5 bases; junction bases outside the gene matches: 7. This CDR3 has 15 amino acids. The germline V gene has CDR1 MRHNA and CDR2 SNTAGT. The CDR3 loop reads CASSEQGEAGDTQYF. The CDR3, as DNA: TGTGCCAGCAGTGAACAGGGGGAAGCGGGAGATACGCAGTATTTT.

The chain's CDR3 is CASSVRRDTGELFF. The CDR3 DNA reads as TGTGCCAGCAGCGTCCGGCGGGACACCGGGGAGCTGTTTTTT. The chain is built from TRBV9 and TRBJ2-2, with D possibly TRBD2 on 5 matching bases. CDR1 and CDR2 (germline): SGDLS, YYNGEE. The CDR3 has 14 residues. Trimming shortened V by 2 bases and J by 3 bases, and 8 bases separated the two germline ends.

The CDR3 loop is CASSLAPGPSSYEQYF. In DNA form, the CDR3 reads TGTGCCAGCAGCTTGGCCCCAGGGCCTAGCTCCTACGAGCAGTACTTC. This chain connects TRBV5-5 to TRBJ2-7, with TRBD1 as a possible D gene (5 bases). The CDR3 has 16 amino acids. Germline assignment: CDR1 SGHKS and CDR2 YYEKEE (reference sequence). Trimming shortened V by 0 bases and J by 0 bases, and 13 bases separated the two germline ends.

The V call is TRBV11-3, the J call TRBJ2-1; 7 bases match TRBD2. This CDR3 has 14 residues. The trim removed 1 base at V and 7 bases at J, leaving 4 bases unmatched. The germline V gene encodes CDR1 SGHNT and CDR2 YENEEA. The CDR3 sequence is CASSLGPSGNEQFF. As DNA, the CDR3 is TGTGCCAGCAGCTTAGGTCCTAGCGGAAATGAGCAGTTCTTC.

The chain has TRBV6-5 and TRBJ2-7, with D possibly TRBD2 on 6 matching bases. CDR3 length: 12 residues. The V and J ends lost 4 bases and 3 bases respectively, with 7 bases between them. Germline-derived CDR1 and CDR2 are MNHEY and SVGAGI. For the CDR3, the DNA is TGTGCCAGCAGTTCGACTAGCTACGAGCAGTACTTC. Protein product: CASSSTSYEQYF.

This chain connects TRBV6-5 to TRBJ2-2, with 7 bases matching TRBD2. V lost 0 bases to trimming and J lost 4 bases; unmatched junction nucleotides: 2. The length of the CDR3 is 15 residues. Germline CDR1 and CDR2: MNHEY and SVGAGI. The CDR3 region is CASSYSSGATGELFF. As DNA, the CDR3 is TGTGCCAGCAGTTACTCGAGCGGGGCCACCGGGGAGCTGTTTTTT.

This chain joins TRBV9 and TRBJ2-5, with 7 bases identical to TRBD2. CDR1 and CDR2 (germline): SGDLS, YYNGEE. This CDR3 contains 15 residues. Losses at the gene ends were 4 bases for V and 11 bases for J; bases not matched to a gene: 17. The CDR3 is CASSPRTAGDREQYF. The CDR3 DNA reads as TGTGCCAGCAGCCCCCGAACGGCGGGAGATAGGGAGCAGTACTTC.

In nucleotides, the CDR3 is TGTGCCATCAGTGGACAGGGGCTAACTCCGAACTATGGCTACACCTTC. Its protein product is CAISGQGLTPNYGYTF. V usage is TRBV10-3 and J usage is TRBJ1-2; 8 nucleotides match TRBD1. The V and J ends lost 4 bases and 2 bases, in that order; junction bases with no gene match: 9. Germline V lookup: CDR1 ENHRY, CDR2 SYGVKD. This CDR3 has 16 amino acids.

The rearrangement uses TRBV21-1 and TRBJ2-5; the DNA was not used to check the table's D call, TRBD2. TRBV21-1 is an annotated pseudogene. The CDR3 loop spans 16 amino acids. DNA of the CDR3: TGTGCCAGCAGCAATGTAGCGGGAGGCGTGGGGGAGACCCAGTACTTC. Amino acid sequence: CASSNVAGGVGETQYF.

This clone was seen once. This chain links TRBV11-1 with TRBJ1-2; the D gene is possibly TRBD1 (5 bases). This CDR3 is 13 amino acids long. V was shortened by 3 bases and J by 2 bases, with 7 bases between the two germline ends. Germline lookup yields CDR1 SGHAT and CDR2 FQDESV (reference sequence). The CDR3: CASSFRQNYGYTF. CDR3 coding DNA: TGTGCCAGCAGCTTTAGACAGAACTATGGCTACACCTTC.

The V call is TRBV11-2, the J call TRBJ2-7; 7 bases line up with TRBD1. CDR1 SGHAT and CDR2 FQNNGV come from the germline V gene. This CDR3 region has 15 residues. V shed 4 bases and J 4 bases; nucleotides not matched to a gene: 10. In nucleotides, the CDR3 is TGTGCCAGCAGCTCGCGGGCCCAGGGGGTTTACGAGCAGTACTTC. Its translation is CASSSRAQGVYEQYF.